The 21 T cell receptor beta chains below come from one sample, sequenced in a study of technical replicates of blood from a handful of donors. Clones were sequenced by immunoSEQ multiplex PCR, and TCRdb holds only the in-frame ones, with some missing. The sample has about 80,000 clones, roughly 94% seen once; the top ten hold around 0.41%. Sequenced: T cells isolated from PBMCs. The receptors were gathered from a human donor in good health.

This clone occurred once. The chain links TRBV6-1 to TRBJ2-2, with a tentative D call TRBD2 (5 bases). The CDR3 is made up of 15 amino acids. V was cut by 7 bases and J by 7 bases, with 19 bases left in between. From germline, CDR1 is MNHNS and CDR2 SASEGT. The CDR3 loop reads CASNKSRGRNGELFF. CDR3 nucleotides: TGTGCCAGCAACAAAAGTCGGGGTAGGAACGGGGAGCTGTTTTTT.

J is TRBJ2-7 and V is TRBV7-2, with 7 bases aligning to TRBD2. In germline, CDR1 is SGHTA, CDR2 FQGNSA. The CDR3 is 14 residues long. J gave up 2 bases and V 6 bases, and 7 bases lay outside the gene matches. The CDR3 DNA reads TGTGCCAGCAGACCCCTGGGGACTACCTACGAGCAGTACTTC. It translates to CASRPLGTTYEQYF.

The chain recombines TRBV4-1 with TRBJ1-4; 9 bases align to TRBD1. With 4 bases clipped from V and 5 bases from J, the junction kept 2 bases outside the gene matches. This CDR3 has 14 residues. Germline V CDR1 and CDR2: MGHRA, YSYEKL. The CDR3 here is CASSRGQGNEKLFF. The CDR3 DNA is TGCGCCAGCAGCCGAGGACAGGGGAATGAAAAACTGTTTTTT.

The J gene is TRBJ2-3, the V gene TRBV5-4; 7 positions agree with TRBD1. J gave up 4 bases and V 2 bases, and 4 bases lay outside the gene matches. The CDR3 totals 14 residues. The germline CDR1 and CDR2 sequences are SGHNT and YYREEE (reference sequence). The CDR3 is CASSLQGIADTQYF. In nucleotides, the CDR3 is TGTGCCAGCAGCTTACAGGGGATCGCAGATACGCAGTATTTT.

V and J are TRBV13 and TRBJ2-2, with 7 nucleotides matching TRBD1. The CDR3 contains 16 residues. Germline loops: CDR1 PRHDT, CDR2 FYEKMQ (reference sequence). The junction had 11 bases not matched to a gene; V was cut back by 8 bases and J by 2 bases. CDR3 DNA: TGTGCCAGCGAGCCCCTGGGACAGTTAAACACCGGGGAGCTGTTTTTT. It yields the protein CASEPLGQLNTGELFF.

The chain employs TRBV7-9 and TRBJ2-3; TRBD2 is a possible D gene (6 bases). Germline V gives CDR1 SEHNR, CDR2 FQNEAQ (reference sequence). The ends were cut back, 5 bases at V and 2 bases at J, with 20 bases in the middle. The length of the CDR3 is 17 residues. CDR3 DNA sequence: TGTGCCAGCAGCCAACTTAGTGGCGGGATTATCACAGATACGCAGTATTTT. Its protein is CASSQLSGGIITDTQYF.

The rearrangement uses TRBV5-4 and TRBJ2-1; possible D gene TRBD2, 5 bases. The CDR3 runs 12 residues. CDR1 and CDR2 from the germline V gene are SGHNT and YYREEE (reference sequence). V gave up 0 bases and J gave up 7 bases, with 5 bases separating them. The DNA for the CDR3 is TGTGCCAGCAGCTTGGCGGGGAATGAGCAGTTCTTC. This codes for CASSLAGNEQFF.

This rearrangement joins TRBV4-1 to TRBJ2-5; D is undetermined. Trimming shortened V by 4 bases and J by 2 bases, and 14 bases separated the two germline ends. Germline V gene data show CDR1 as MGHRA and CDR2 as YSYEKL. This CDR3 region has 15 residues. CDR3 sequence reads: CASSRFIALQETQYF. DNA of the CDR3: TGCGCCAGCAGCCGTTTTATTGCCCTACAAGAGACCCAGTACTTC.

The V gene is TRBV6-1, the J gene TRBJ2-7, with D perhaps matching TRBD1 (6 bases). From germline, CDR1 is MNHNS and CDR2 SASEGT. There are 14 residues in the CDR3. Trimming shortened V by 5 bases and J by 2 bases, and 13 bases separated the two germline ends. The CDR3 spells CASSPDSWTYEQYF. CDR3 DNA sequence: TGTGCCAGCAGTCCGGACAGTTGGACCTACGAGCAGTACTTC.

This chain joins TRBV6-6 and TRBJ2-7; 9 nucleotides match TRBD2. Germline V gene data show CDR1 as MNHNY and CDR2 as SVGAGI (reference sequence). J gave up 2 bases and V 7 bases, and 6 bases lay outside the gene matches. The CDR3 extends over 14 amino acids. In DNA, the CDR3 is TGTGCCAGCACCAGAAGCGGGGGGACCTACGAGCAGTACTTC. This sequence encodes CASTRSGGTYEQYF.

This chain links TRBV5-5 with TRBJ1-2; perhaps TRBD1 as D (5 bases). The V end lost 6 bases, the J end lost 3 bases, and 15 bases lay between the germline ends. Germline CDR1 is SGHKS and CDR2 is YYEKEE (reference sequence). The CDR3 has 14 residues. The CDR3 sequence is CASTVGGEHYGYTF. The CDR3 DNA reads as TGTGCCAGCACCGTGGGGGGGGAGCACTATGGCTACACCTTC.

The chain joins TRBV5-1 to TRBJ1-1, with 9 bases that match TRBD1. CDR1 SGHRS and CDR2 YFSETQ come from the germline V gene. The V segment lost 4 bases and the J segment 0 bases; nucleotides outside the gene matches: 7. This CDR3 contains 16 residues. Here the CDR3 DNA reads TGCGCCAGCAGCCCAGGACAGGGGTTTATGAACACTGAAGCTTTCTTT. Translation gives CASSPGQGFMNTEAFF.

The chain uses TRBV7-9 and TRBJ2-3, with TRBD2 matching over 16 bases. Germline V gene data show CDR1 as SEHNR and CDR2 as FQNEAQ (reference sequence). This CDR3 region has 19 residues. With 5 bases clipped from V and 2 bases from J, the junction kept 10 bases outside the gene matches. CDR3 sequence (DNA): TGTGCCAGCAGCCTATTCCCGGGACTAGCGGGAGGGTACACAGATACGCAGTATTTT. Protein product: CASSLFPGLAGGYTDTQYF.

CDR3 sequence reads: CASSHPDGGNEQYF. The DNA of the CDR3 is TGTGCCAGCAGCCATCCGGACGGAGGAAATGAGCAGTACTTC. The rearrangement links TRBV5-6 to TRBJ2-7; a possible D gene is TRBD2 (5 bases). CDR1 SGHDT and CDR2 YYEEEE come from the germline V gene. V lost 4 bases and J lost 7, with 18 bases in between. This CDR3 comprises 14 residues. Supplemented by reference TRBV5-6 and TRBJ2-7, the full variable domain reads DAGVTQSPTHLIKTRGQQVTLRCSPKSGHDTVSWYQQALGQGPQFIFQYYEEEERQRGNFPDRFSGHQFPNYSSELNVNALLLGDSALYLCASSHPDGGNEQYFGPGTRLTVT.

The chain couples TRBV5-4 to TRBJ2-1; 10 bases fit TRBD2. The J segment lost 7 bases and the V segment lost 1 base, leaving 5 bases of the junction unmatched. Germline-derived CDR1 and CDR2 are SGHNT and YYREEE (reference sequence). This CDR3 contains 15 residues. For the CDR3, the DNA is TGTGCCAGCAGCTTGAGAGCGGGAGGGCCTAATGAGCAGTTCTTC. It encodes CASSLRAGGPNEQFF.

The chain joins TRBV6-1 to TRBJ1-2; the D gene is possibly TRBD1 (6 bases). The germline V gene encodes CDR1 MNHNS and CDR2 SASEGT. The CDR3 is made up of 15 amino acids. V shed 8 bases and J shed 6 bases, with 22 bases lying between them. Here the CDR3 reads CASLLQGTVFHGYTF. In DNA, the CDR3 is TGTGCCAGCCTGTTACAGGGTACCGTTTTTCATGGCTACACCTTC.

The V and J genes are TRBV27 and TRBJ2-1; 7 bases map to TRBD2. Germline V gene data show CDR1 as MNHEY and CDR2 as SMNVEV (reference sequence). CDR3 length equals 15 residues. The V gene end was trimmed by 6 bases and the J gene end by 9 bases; junction bases not matched to a gene: 14. CDR3 loop: CASRWEGGSVGEQFF. DNA for the CDR3: TGTGCCAGCAGGTGGGAAGGCGGGAGCGTCGGTGAGCAGTTCTTC.

The chain is built from TRBV5-6 and TRBJ2-1; tentative D call: TRBD1 (6 bases). The V gene lost 4 bases and the J gene lost 4 bases, with 18 bases spanning the gap. There are 16 residues in the CDR3. Germline V gene sequence: CDR1 SGHDT, CDR2 YYEEEE. This chain's CDR3 is CASSLARQALYNEQFF. The CDR3 coding sequence is TGTGCCAGCAGCCTGGCGCGACAGGCCCTTTACAATGAGCAGTTCTTC.

The chain uses TRBV27 and TRBJ2-3, with D maybe TRBD1 (6 bases). Germline CDR1 reads MNHEY; CDR2 reads SMNVEV (reference sequence). The CDR3 totals 15 residues. Trimming shortened V by 6 bases and J by 2 bases, and 15 bases separated the two germline ends. CDR3 DNA sequence: TGTGCCAGCAGACCAAACAGGGATTACACAGATACGCAGTATTTT. It encodes CASRPNRDYTDTQYF.

This rearrangement joins TRBV30 to TRBJ2-5; TRBD2 agrees at 9 bases. Per germline, CDR1 GTSNPN and CDR2 SVGIG (reference sequence). Trimming took 4 bases from V and 5 from J; bases not matched to a gene: 2. CDR3 length: 12 residues. In DNA form, the CDR3 reads TGTGCCTGGAAGGCGGGAGGGGAGACCCAGTACTTC. Protein product: CAWKAGGETQYF.

The chain is built from TRBV6-5 and TRBJ2-1; perhaps TRBD1 as D (5 bases). The CDR3 has 13 amino acids. Trimming took off 8 bases at V and 0 bases at J, with 8 bases between the two ends. The germline V gene has CDR1 MNHEY and CDR2 SVGAGI. CDR3: CASGAVSYNEQFF. The CDR3 nucleotides read TGTGCCAGCGGGGCAGTCTCCTACAATGAGCAGTTCTTC.